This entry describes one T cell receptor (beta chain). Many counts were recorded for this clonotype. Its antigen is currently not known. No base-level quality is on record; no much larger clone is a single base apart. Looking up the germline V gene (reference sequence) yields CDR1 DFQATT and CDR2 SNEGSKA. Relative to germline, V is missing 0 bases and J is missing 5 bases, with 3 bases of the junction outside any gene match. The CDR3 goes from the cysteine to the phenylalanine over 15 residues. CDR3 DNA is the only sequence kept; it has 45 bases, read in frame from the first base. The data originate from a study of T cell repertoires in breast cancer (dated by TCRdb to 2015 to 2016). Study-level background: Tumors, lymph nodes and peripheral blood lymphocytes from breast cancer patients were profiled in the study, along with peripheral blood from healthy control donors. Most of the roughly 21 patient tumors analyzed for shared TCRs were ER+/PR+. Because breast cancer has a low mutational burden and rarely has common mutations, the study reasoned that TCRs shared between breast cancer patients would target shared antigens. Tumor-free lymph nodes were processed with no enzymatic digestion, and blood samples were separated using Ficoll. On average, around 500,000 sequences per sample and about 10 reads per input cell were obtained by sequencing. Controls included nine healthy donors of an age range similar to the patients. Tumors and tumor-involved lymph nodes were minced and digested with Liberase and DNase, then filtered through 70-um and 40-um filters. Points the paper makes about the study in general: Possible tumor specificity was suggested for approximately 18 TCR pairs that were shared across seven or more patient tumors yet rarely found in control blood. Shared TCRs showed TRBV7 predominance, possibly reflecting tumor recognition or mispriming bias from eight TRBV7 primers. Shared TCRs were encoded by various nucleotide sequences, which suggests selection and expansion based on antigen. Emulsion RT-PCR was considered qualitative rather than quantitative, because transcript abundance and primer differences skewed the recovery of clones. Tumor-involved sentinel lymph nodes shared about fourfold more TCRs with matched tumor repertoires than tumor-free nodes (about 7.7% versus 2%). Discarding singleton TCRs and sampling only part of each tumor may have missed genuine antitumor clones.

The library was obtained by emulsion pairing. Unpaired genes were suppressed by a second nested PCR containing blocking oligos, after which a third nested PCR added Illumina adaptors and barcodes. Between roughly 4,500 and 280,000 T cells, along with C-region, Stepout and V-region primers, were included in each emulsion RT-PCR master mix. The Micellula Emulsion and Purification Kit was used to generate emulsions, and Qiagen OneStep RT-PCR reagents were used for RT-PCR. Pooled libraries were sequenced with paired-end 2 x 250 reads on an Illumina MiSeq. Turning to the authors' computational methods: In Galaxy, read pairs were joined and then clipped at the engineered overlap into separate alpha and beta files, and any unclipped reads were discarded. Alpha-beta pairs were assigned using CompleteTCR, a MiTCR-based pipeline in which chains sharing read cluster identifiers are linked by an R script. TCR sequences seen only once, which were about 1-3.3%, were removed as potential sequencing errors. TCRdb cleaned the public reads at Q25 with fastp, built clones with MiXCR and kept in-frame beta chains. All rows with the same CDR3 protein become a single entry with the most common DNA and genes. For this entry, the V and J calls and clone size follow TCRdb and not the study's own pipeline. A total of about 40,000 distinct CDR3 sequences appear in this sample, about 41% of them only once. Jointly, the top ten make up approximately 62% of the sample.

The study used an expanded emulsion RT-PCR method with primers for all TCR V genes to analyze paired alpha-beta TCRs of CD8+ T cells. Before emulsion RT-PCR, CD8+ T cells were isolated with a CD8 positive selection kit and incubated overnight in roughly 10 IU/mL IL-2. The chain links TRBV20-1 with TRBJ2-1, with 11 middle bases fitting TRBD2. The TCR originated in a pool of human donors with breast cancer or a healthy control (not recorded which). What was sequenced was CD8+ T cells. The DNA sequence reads TGCAGTGCTAGAGACCCACTAGCGGGGGACAATGAGCAGTTCTTC. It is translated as CSARDPLAGDNEQFF.